This T cell receptor beta chain was sequenced for a study of blood T cell repertoires in COVID-19. On the study more broadly: The United States, Italy and Spain supplied acute and convalescent COVID-19 samples. In each case, the material was cDNA or gDNA derived from T cells, B-cell-depleted T cells, or PBMCs.

The CDR3 length is 17 residues. Looked up from germline, CDR1 is SEHNR and CDR2 is FQNEAQ (reference sequence). V gave up 0 bases and J gave up 2 bases; unmatched junction bases: 6. Authors' methods: Reference gene primers were amplified, and this amplification served to estimate nucleated cell counts. Generated by immunoSEQ multiplex PCR, the TCRdb table keeps only in-frame clones and is missing some. The DNA gave D and trimming, while V, J and clone size come from that table. The table records 200,000 or so clones, approximately 91% of them present only once. V and J are TRBV7-9 and TRBJ1-4; 7 nucleotides agree with TRBD1. The sequence was collected from a woman aged 40 to 55 who had recovered from COVID-19. The sample consisted of peripheral blood. CDR3: CASSLAYGTATNEKLFF. CDR3 nucleotide sequence: TGTGCCAGCAGCTTAGCGTATGGGACAGCGACTAATGAAAAACTGTTTTTT.